These 4 T cell receptor beta chains originate from one sample sequenced in a study of blood T cells in healthy people across ages. The second PCR ran roughly 7 to 11 cycles with a sample-barcoded 5' primer and J-beta primers. MiXCR, run by TCRdb on the 5' RACE reads, gives a single entry per CDR3 protein. The table shows roughly 680,000 distinct CDR3 sequences, with around 49% occurring only once. Sequenced: blood. Receptors originate from an older woman in good health.

The gene calls are TRBV20-1 and TRBJ2-7; D may be TRBD2 (5 bases). The last part of the DNA fits TRBJ2-5 better; the J call may be wrong. This CDR3 spans 13 amino acids. Germline V lookup: CDR1 DFQATT, CDR2 SNEGSKA (reference sequence). The CDR3 is CSATRSRVETQYF. DNA of the CDR3: TGCAGTGCTACGCGTTCGAGGGTGGAGACCCAGTACTTC.

The chain links TRBV4-1 to TRBJ1-2; D perhaps matches TRBD1 (5 bases). The CDR3 has 14 amino acids. Germline loops: CDR1 MGHRA, CDR2 YSYEKL. The germline V and J ends were trimmed by 5 bases and 0 bases, with 10 bases remaining between them. The CDR3 nucleotides read TGCGCCAGCAGCAGCCCGACAGCTAACTATGGCTACACCTTC. Amino acid sequence: CASSSPTANYGYTF.

A few counts support this clonotype. As DNA, the CDR3 is TGCAGCGCCGGACGGACAGGGGCGGTAAATACGCAGTATTTT. Residues: CSAGRTGAVNTQYF. V gene TRBV29-1 combines with J gene TRBJ2-3; 9 nucleotides align to TRBD1. Germline-derived CDR1 and CDR2 are SQVTM and ANQGSEA. With V trimmed by 7 bases and J by 7 bases, 12 bases remained unmatched. The CDR3 runs to 14 residues.

The chain has TRBV6-6 and TRBJ2-7; D ambiguous. CDR1 and CDR2 (germline): MNHNY, SVGAGI (reference sequence). The CDR3 runs 11 residues. V was trimmed by 7 bases and J by 0 bases, leaving 4 bases between them. Here the CDR3 DNA reads TGTGCCAGCAAACTCTCCTACGAGCAGTACTTC. Translated: CASKLSYEQYF.